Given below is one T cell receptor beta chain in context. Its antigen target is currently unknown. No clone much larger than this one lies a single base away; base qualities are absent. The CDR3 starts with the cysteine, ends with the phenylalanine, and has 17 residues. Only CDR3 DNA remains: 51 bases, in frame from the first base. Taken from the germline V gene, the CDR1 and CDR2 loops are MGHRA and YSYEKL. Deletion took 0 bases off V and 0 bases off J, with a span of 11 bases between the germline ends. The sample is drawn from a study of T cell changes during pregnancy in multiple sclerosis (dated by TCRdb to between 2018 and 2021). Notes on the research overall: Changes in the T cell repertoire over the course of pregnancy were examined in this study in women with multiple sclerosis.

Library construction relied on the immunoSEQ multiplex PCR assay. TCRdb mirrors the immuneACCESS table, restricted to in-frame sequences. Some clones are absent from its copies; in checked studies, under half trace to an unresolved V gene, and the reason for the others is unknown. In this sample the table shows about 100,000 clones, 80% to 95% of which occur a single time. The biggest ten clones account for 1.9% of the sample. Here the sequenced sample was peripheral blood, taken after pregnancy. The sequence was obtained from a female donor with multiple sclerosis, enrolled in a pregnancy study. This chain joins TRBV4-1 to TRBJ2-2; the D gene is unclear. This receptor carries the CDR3 CASSQESLIANTGELFF. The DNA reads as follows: TGCGCCAGCAGCCAAGAGTCACTAATCGCGAACACCGGGGAGCTGTTTTTT.